The T cell receptor (beta chain) described here comes from a study of vaccination effects on CD4 cells after COVID-19. Background on the study: Samples gathered post-vaccine arrived a median of 72 days past the second dose. Study-wide results and caveats: At late timepoints after vaccination, vaccine- and infection-induced clones shrank markedly.

Data came from immunoSEQ multiplex PCR; TCRdb stores just in-frame clones and leaves some out. Seen here are more than 60,000 clones, 74% observed once, and the top ten hold 1.5% to 1.9%. After expansion with viral peptide pools in the ViraFEST assay, antigen-specific CD4+ T cells were sequenced. Following culture for 9 to 11 days, CD4+ T cells were isolated. Each person got two doses of an mRNA SARS-CoV-2 vaccine, BNT162b2 or mRNA-1273. The study found no prior SARS-CoV-2 infection in the vaccine recipients, who tested negative for nucleocapsid antibodies. Remarks on this clone: Its antigen remains unidentified.

The germline V gene encodes CDR1 LNHDA and CDR2 SQIVND (reference sequence). J was trimmed by 2 bases and V by 3 bases; bases with no gene match: 6. The CDR3 is 16 amino acids. The chain carries TRBV19 and TRBJ2-2, with TRBD1 identical over 7 bases. This TCR was recovered from a human donor who received a COVID-19 vaccine. The sequences come from CD4+ T cells from PBMCs cultured with HCoV-229E spike peptides, collected after COVID-19 vaccination. The CDR3 region is CASSIEGGYNTGELFF. The CDR3 coding sequence is TGTGCCAGTAGTATCGAAGGGGGCTATAACACCGGGGAGCTGTTTTTT.